The 27 T cell receptor beta chains presented below share a single source sample, sequenced in a study of blood T cell repertoires in COVID-19. Clones were read by immunoSEQ multiplex PCR, and TCRdb kept only the in-frame ones, dropping some. The profile shows about 150,000 clones, more than 80% of them singletons. Sequencing was done on a sample of peripheral blood. The receptors were gathered from a woman aged 40 to 50 with acute or convalescent COVID-19.

This chain joins TRBV30 and TRBJ2-1; 8 nucleotides align to TRBD1. V lost 8 bases to trimming and J lost 3 bases; unmatched junction nucleotides: 24. Per germline, CDR1 GTSNPN and CDR2 SVGIG (reference sequence). The CDR3 contains 19 residues. CDR3 nucleotide sequence: TGTGCCCACGCGACCAACAGGGGGGCCAAGGGAAGCTTCTACAATGAGCAGTTCTTC. Its protein product is CAHATNRGAKGSFYNEQFF.

The chain has TRBV14 and TRBJ1-1; possibly TRBD1 for D (5 bases). CDR3 length: 14 residues. Germline lookup yields CDR1 SGHDN and CDR2 FVKESK. Trimming removed 1 base from V and 1 base from J, with 7 bases in between. CDR3 residues: CASSQGGGNTEAFF. In DNA, the CDR3 is TGTGCCAGCAGCCAAGGGGGGGGGAACACTGAAGCTTTCTTT.

The gene calls are TRBV14 and TRBJ1-4, with D uncertain. V gave up 2 bases and J gave up 5 bases, with 12 bases separating them. Germline V gene sequence: CDR1 SGHDN, CDR2 FVKESK. The CDR3 runs to 15 residues. The CDR3 loop reads CASSQTGRSNEKLFF. The CDR3 coding sequence is TGTGCCAGCAGCCAAACCGGTCGGTCCAATGAAAAACTGTTTTTT. Using reference TRBV14 and TRBJ1-4 for the parts outside the CDR3, the full variable domain is EAGVTQFPSHSVIEKGQTVTLRCDPISGHDNLYWYRRVMGKEIKFLLHFVKESKQDESGMPNNRFLAERTGGTYSTLKVQPAELEDSGVYFCASSQTGRSNEKLFFGSGTQLSVL.

The chain carries TRBV24-1 and TRBJ1-5, with a tentative D call TRBD1 (6 bases). This CDR3 is 14 amino acids long. The germline CDR1 and CDR2 sequences are KGHDR and SFDVKD. V was shortened by 3 bases and J by 10 bases, with 15 bases between the two germline ends. The CDR3 sequence is CATSDPRGFGPQHF. In DNA, the CDR3 is TGTGCCACCAGTGATCCTAGGGGGTTTGGACCCCAGCATTTT.

This sequence joins TRBV2 and TRBJ1-5, with a possible D match to TRBD1 (5 bases). This CDR3 has 14 residues. The V gene's germline CDR1 is SNHLY and CDR2 FYNNEI. Trimming pared 2 bases from V and 2 bases from J, leaving 7 bases between. The CDR3 sequence: CASSETRGNQPQHF. In DNA, the CDR3 is TGTGCCAGCAGTGAAACCAGGGGCAATCAGCCCCAGCATTTT. Full variable domain (outside the CDR3, taken from reference TRBV2 and TRBJ1-5): EPEVTQTPSHQVTQMGQEVILRCVPISNHLYFYWYRQILGQKVEFLVSFYNNEISEKSEIFDDQFSVERPDGSNFTLKIRSTKLEDSAMYFCASSETRGNQPQHFGDGTRLSIL.

V gene TRBV6-5 combines with J gene TRBJ2-7, with TRBD2 identical over 7 bases. The CDR3 has 14 amino acids. The germline CDR1 and CDR2 sequences are MNHEY and SVGAGI. After removal of 6 bases from V and 4 bases from J, the junction contained 9 bases not matched to a gene. For the CDR3, the DNA is TGTGCCAGCAGGGGGCCGGGGGGTTCGTACGAGCAGTACTTC. Encoded protein: CASRGPGGSYEQYF.

This chain uses TRBV12-3 or TRBV12-4 with TRBJ2-7; D ambiguous. Trimming removed 6 bases at V and 0 bases at J, with 6 bases between. The CDR3 consists of 12 residues. CDR3 protein: CASRRSSYEQYF. The CDR3 DNA reads as TGTGCCAGCAGGAGGAGCTCCTACGAGCAGTACTTC.

The rearrangement joins TRBV6-2 or TRBV6-3 to TRBJ2-7, with 10 bases identical to TRBD2. CDR3 size: 17 residues. The J segment lost 3 bases and the V segment lost 4 bases, leaving 12 bases of the junction unmatched. Germline CDR1 is MNHEY and CDR2 is SVGEGT. This CDR3 is CASSSPAGTSVLYEQYF. The CDR3 DNA sequence: TGTGCCAGCAGTTCTCCGGCGGGGACTAGCGTTCTCTACGAGCAGTACTTC.

This chain connects TRBV2 to TRBJ2-6; TRBD1 might be the D (6 bases). The CDR3 has 15 residues. Trimming took 5 bases from V and 4 from J, leaving 12 bases between them. Germline V gene sequence: CDR1 SNHLY, CDR2 FYNNEI. The CDR3 is CASSPTGFGANVLTF. The CDR3 bases are TGTGCCAGCAGTCCAACAGGGTTCGGGGCCAACGTCCTGACTTTC.

The chain's CDR3 is CASSYGLSTEAFF. For the CDR3, the DNA is TGTGCCAGCAGCTACGGACTGAGCACTGAAGCTTTCTTT. The rearrangement joins TRBV7-3 to TRBJ1-1; no clear D gene. CDR1 is SGHTA and CDR2 is FQGTGA in the germline V gene. V was shortened by 4 bases and J by 4 bases, with 10 bases between the two germline ends. CDR3 length equals 13 residues.

This clone was seen once. This chain joins TRBV9 and TRBJ1-4; 7 positions match TRBD1. The length of the CDR3 is 15 residues. Germline V CDR1 and CDR2: SGDLS, YYNGEE. The junction had 10 bases not matched to a gene; V was cut back by 4 bases and J by 7 bases. The CDR3 here is CASSPPGGLGEKLFF. The CDR3 nucleotides are TGTGCCAGCAGCCCCCCAGGGGGGTTGGGTGAAAAACTGTTTTTT.

The chain is built from TRBV27 and TRBJ2-5; D is perhaps TRBD2 (6 bases). V lost 1 base and J 5 bases, leaving 8 bases between the germline ends. Germline V lookup: CDR1 MNHEY, CDR2 SMNVEV (reference sequence). CDR3 length equals 13 residues. The CDR3 DNA follows: TGTGCCAGCAGTTTATGGGGGGAGGAGACCCAGTACTTC. The encoded protein is CASSLWGEETQYF.

The chain employs TRBV28 and TRBJ1-1; D uncertain. Germline V gene data show CDR1 as MDHEN and CDR2 as SYDVKM. This CDR3 contains 9 residues. V was cut by 6 bases and J by 11 bases, with 7 bases left in between. The CDR3 DNA is TGTGCCAGCAGCCCCGGGGCTTTCTTT. Amino acid sequence: CASSPGAFF. Drawing the rest from reference TRBV28 and TRBJ1-1, the complete variable domain is DVKVTQSSRYLVKRTGEKVFLECVQDMDHENMFWYRQDPGLGLRLIYFSYDVKMKEKGDIPEGYSVSREKKERFSLILESASTNQTSMYLCASSPGAFFGQGTRLTVV.

This chain uses TRBV15 with TRBJ1-6; TRBD1 is a possible D gene (5 bases). Trimming removed 5 bases from V and 7 bases from J, with 12 bases in between. CDR3 length equals 14 residues. Germline V gene data show CDR1 as LNHNV and CDR2 as YYDKDF (reference sequence). The CDR3 spells CATSQGWGNSPLHF. The CDR3, as DNA: TGTGCCACCAGCCAGGGATGGGGAAATTCACCCCTCCACTTT.

The chain carries TRBV27 and TRBJ2-1; D unresolved. Germline V lookup: CDR1 MNHEY, CDR2 SMNVEV (reference sequence). The CDR3 totals 13 residues. V lost 4 bases, J lost 4 bases, and 8 bases lay in between. This CDR3 is CASSYRRYNEQFF. In nucleotides, the CDR3 is TGTGCCAGCAGTTATCGCAGATACAATGAGCAGTTCTTC.

The chain uses TRBV19 and TRBJ1-1; D is perhaps TRBD1 (6 bases). The CDR3 has 16 amino acids. The germline CDR1 and CDR2 sequences are LNHDA and SQIVND (reference sequence). Trimming took off 5 bases at V and 2 bases at J, with 18 bases between the two ends. The CDR3, as DNA: TGTGCCAGTAGTCCTACAGGGAGCACGGGAAACACTGAAGCTTTCTTT. Translating gives CASSPTGSTGNTEAFF.

The J gene is TRBJ2-2, the V gene TRBV9, with 11 bases identical to TRBD1. CDR1 SGDLS and CDR2 YYNGEE come from the germline V gene. This CDR3 has 18 amino acids. V lost 3 bases and J lost 4; bases outside the gene matches: 11. The CDR3, as DNA: TGTGCCAGCAGCGACGACCGGGACAGGGGGTCGGTCACCGGGGAGCTGTTTTTT. Protein: CASSDDRDRGSVTGELFF.

V is TRBV4-2 and J is TRBJ2-5; 7 positions match TRBD2. V trimming: 0 bases; J trimming: 4 bases; junction bases outside the gene matches: 5. The V gene's germline CDR1 is LGHNA and CDR2 YNFKEQ. This CDR3 spans 15 amino acids. The CDR3 here is CASSQDPAGVETQYF. DNA of the CDR3: TGTGCCAGCAGCCAAGATCCGGCGGGAGTAGAGACCCAGTACTTC.

V is TRBV5-1 and J is TRBJ1-1, with D tentatively TRBD1 (5 bases). This CDR3 region has 14 residues. V was shortened by 1 base and J by 1 base, with 8 bases between the two germline ends. CDR1 and CDR2 from the germline V gene are SGHRS and YFSETQ. This CDR3 is CASSLSQGNTEAFF. DNA of the CDR3: TGCGCCAGCAGCTTGTCCCAGGGGAACACTGAAGCTTTCTTT.

The CDR3 DNA follows: TGTGCCAGCAGCCAAGTTCGTACAGGCTTCTCTGGAAACACCATATATTTT. Translation gives CASSQVRTGFSGNTIYF. The chain has TRBV3-1 (or the pseudogene TRBV3-2) and TRBJ1-3, with TRBD1 as a possible D gene (5 bases). CDR3 length: 17 amino acids. CDR1 is LGHDT, CDR2 YNNKEL, per germline (reference sequence). Trimming removed 1 base from V and 0 bases from J, with 13 bases in between.

The J gene is TRBJ2-1, the V gene TRBV4-1; D possibly corresponds to TRBD1 (6 bases). Germline-derived CDR1 and CDR2 are MGHRA and YSYEKL. The V end lost 2 bases, the J end lost 4 bases, and 27 bases lay between the germline ends. The CDR3 has 20 amino acids. Written as DNA, the CDR3 is TGCGCCAGCAGCCAAAGGGTGGAAACTTCAGGGGTCCTGGCGTACAATGAGCAGTTCTTC. The encoded protein is CASSQRVETSGVLAYNEQFF.

The chain uses TRBV10-3 and TRBJ1-3; possible D gene TRBD1, 6 bases. V was shortened by 5 bases and J by 0 bases, with 8 bases between the two germline ends. Germline V CDR1 and CDR2: ENHRY, SYGVKD. The CDR3 totals 14 residues. CDR3: CAISTGSSGNTIYF. CDR3 sequence (DNA): TGTGCCATCAGTACAGGGAGCTCTGGAAACACCATATATTTT.

The chain is built from TRBV5-6 and TRBJ2-3; 7 positions match TRBD2. CDR3 size: 17 residues. V lost 3 bases to trimming and J lost 6 bases; unmatched junction nucleotides: 16. Germline V gene data show CDR1 as SGHDT and CDR2 as YYEEEE. DNA of the CDR3: TGTGCCAGCAGCTACGTGTTGGCGGGAGCGGGTACGGATACGCAGTATTTT. It translates to CASSYVLAGAGTDTQYF.

The CDR3 reads CASTPTSPSSYEQYF. The CDR3 DNA reads as TGTGCCAGCACCCCGACATCTCCAAGCTCCTACGAGCAGTACTTC. This rearrangement joins TRBV27 to TRBJ2-7; D gene uncertain. There are 15 residues in the CDR3. Germline V gives CDR1 MNHEY, CDR2 SMNVEV (reference sequence). Trimming took 7 bases from V and 0 from J, leaving 16 bases between them.

V is TRBV25-1 and J is TRBJ1-2; no definite D call. The CDR3 runs to 13 residues. In germline, CDR1 is MGHDK, CDR2 SYGVNS. V lost 5 bases and J lost 2, with 9 bases in between. The CDR3 spells CASSYGLNYGYTF. The CDR3 DNA sequence: TGTGCCAGCAGTTACGGACTCAACTATGGCTACACCTTC.

V gene TRBV30 combines with J gene TRBJ2-7, with a possible D match to TRBD1 (6 bases). The CDR3 has 13 residues. CDR1 is GTSNPN, CDR2 SVGIG, per germline (reference sequence). V lost 3 bases and J lost 7, with 16 bases in between. The DNA of the CDR3 is TGTGCCTGGAGCATTCAGGGGAATGGGGAGCAGTACTTC. Amino acid sequence: CAWSIQGNGEQYF.

The chain couples TRBV2 to TRBJ2-1, with a weak D call TRBD1 (6 bases). The ends were cut back, 3 bases at V and 8 bases at J, with 17 bases in the middle. The CDR3 sequence is 15 residues long. Germline loops: CDR1 SNHLY, CDR2 FYNNEI. This CDR3 reads CASSEQGPSSDEQFF. The CDR3 coding sequence is TGTGCCAGCAGTGAGCAGGGGCCTTCTTCGGATGAGCAGTTCTTC.